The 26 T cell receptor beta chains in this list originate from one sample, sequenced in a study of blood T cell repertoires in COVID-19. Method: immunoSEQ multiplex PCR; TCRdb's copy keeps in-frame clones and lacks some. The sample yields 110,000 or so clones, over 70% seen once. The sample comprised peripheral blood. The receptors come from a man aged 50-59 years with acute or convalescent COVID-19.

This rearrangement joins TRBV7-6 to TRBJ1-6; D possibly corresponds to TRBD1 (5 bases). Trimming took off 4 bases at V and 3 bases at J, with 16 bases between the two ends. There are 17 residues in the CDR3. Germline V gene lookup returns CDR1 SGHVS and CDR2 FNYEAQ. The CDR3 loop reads CASSSSIRTNYNSPLHF. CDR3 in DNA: TGTGCCAGCAGCTCCTCCATCCGGACAAACTATAATTCACCCCTCCACTTT. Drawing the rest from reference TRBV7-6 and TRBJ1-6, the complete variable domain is GAGVSQSPRYKVTKRGQDVALRCDPISGHVSLYWYRQALGQGPEFLTYFNYEAQQDKSGLPNDRFSAERPEGSISTLTIQRTEQRDSAMYRCASSSSIRTNYNSPLHFGNGTRLTVT.

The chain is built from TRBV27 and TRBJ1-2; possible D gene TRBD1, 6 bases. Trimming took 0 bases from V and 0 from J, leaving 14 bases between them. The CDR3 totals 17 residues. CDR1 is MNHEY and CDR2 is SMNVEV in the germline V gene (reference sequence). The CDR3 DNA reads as TGTGCCAGCAGTTTATCTCCCGGACAGATCTCTAACTATGGCTACACCTTC. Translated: CASSLSPGQISNYGYTF.

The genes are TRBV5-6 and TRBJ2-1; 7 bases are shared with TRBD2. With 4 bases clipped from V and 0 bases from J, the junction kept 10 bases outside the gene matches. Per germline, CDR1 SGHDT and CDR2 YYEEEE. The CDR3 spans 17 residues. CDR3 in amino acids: CASSPLGSGASYNEQFF. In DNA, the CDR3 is TGTGCCAGCAGCCCGCTTGGGAGCGGGGCCTCCTACAATGAGCAGTTCTTC.

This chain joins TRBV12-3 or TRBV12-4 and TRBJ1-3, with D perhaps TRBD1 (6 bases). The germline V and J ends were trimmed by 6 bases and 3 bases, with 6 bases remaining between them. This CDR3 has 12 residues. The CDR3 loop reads CASRTGGNTIYF. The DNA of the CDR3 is TGTGCCAGCAGGACAGGTGGAAACACCATATATTTT.

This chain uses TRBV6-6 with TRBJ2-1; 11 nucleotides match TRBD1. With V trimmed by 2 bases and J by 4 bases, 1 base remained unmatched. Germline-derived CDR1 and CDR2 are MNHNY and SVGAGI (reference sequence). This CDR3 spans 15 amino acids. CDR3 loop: CASSYGTGGYNEQFF. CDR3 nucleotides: TGTGCCAGCAGTTACGGGACAGGGGGATACAATGAGCAGTTCTTC.

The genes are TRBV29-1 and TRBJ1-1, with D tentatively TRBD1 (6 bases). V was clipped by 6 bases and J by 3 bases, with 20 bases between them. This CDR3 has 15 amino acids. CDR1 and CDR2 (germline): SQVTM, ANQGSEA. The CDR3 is CSVNSGGGWYTEAFF. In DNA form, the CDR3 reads TGCAGCGTCAACAGCGGGGGCGGGTGGTACACTGAAGCTTTCTTT.

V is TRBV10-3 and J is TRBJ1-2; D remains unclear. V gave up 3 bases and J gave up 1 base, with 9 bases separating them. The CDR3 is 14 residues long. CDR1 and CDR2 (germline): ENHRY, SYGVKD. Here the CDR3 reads CAISDIAVNYGYTF. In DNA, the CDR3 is TGTGCCATCAGTGACATAGCGGTTAACTATGGCTACACCTTC.

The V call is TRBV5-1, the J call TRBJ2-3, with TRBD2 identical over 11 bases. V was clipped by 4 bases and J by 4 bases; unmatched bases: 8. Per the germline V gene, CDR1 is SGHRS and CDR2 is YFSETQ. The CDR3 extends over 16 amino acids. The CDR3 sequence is CASSGSSGGQSDTQYF. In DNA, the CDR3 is TGCGCCAGCAGCGGATCTAGCGGGGGGCAATCAGATACGCAGTATTTT.

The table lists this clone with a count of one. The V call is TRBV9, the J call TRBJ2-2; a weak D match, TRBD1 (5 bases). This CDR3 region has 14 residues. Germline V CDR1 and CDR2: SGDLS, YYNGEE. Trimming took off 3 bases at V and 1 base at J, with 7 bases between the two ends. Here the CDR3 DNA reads TGTGCCAGCAGCGCGACAGTGAACACCGGGGAGCTGTTTTTT. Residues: CASSATVNTGELFF.

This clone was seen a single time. This CDR3 is CAWSSIGGNEQFF. The CDR3 DNA follows: TGTGCCTGGAGTTCTATAGGGGGTAATGAGCAGTTCTTC. This sequence joins TRBV30 and TRBJ2-1; possibly TRBD1 for D (6 bases). V was trimmed by 2 bases and J by 7 bases, leaving 12 bases between them. In germline, CDR1 is GTSNPN, CDR2 SVGIG (reference sequence). The length of the CDR3 is 13 residues.

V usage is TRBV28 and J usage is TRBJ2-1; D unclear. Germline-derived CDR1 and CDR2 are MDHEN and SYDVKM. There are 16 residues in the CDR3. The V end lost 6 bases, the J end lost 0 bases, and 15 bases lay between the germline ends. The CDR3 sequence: CASRLWSVSSYNEQFF. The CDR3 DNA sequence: TGTGCCAGCAGGCTTTGGTCTGTCAGCTCCTACAATGAGCAGTTCTTC.

CDR3 nucleotides: TGTGCCAGCTCACCGGGGGGTGGCTACGAGCAGTACGTC. Its translation is CASSPGGGYEQYV. The V and J genes are TRBV18 and TRBJ2-7; perhaps TRBD2 as D (6 bases). CDR1 and CDR2 from the germline V gene are KGHSH and LQKENI. The CDR3 totals 13 residues. Trimming pared 3 bases from V and 3 bases from J, leaving 9 bases between.

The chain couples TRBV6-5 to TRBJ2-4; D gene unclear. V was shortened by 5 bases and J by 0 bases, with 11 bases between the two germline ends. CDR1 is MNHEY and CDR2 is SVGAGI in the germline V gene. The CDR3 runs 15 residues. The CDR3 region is CASSPPGLAKNIQYF. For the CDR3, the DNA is TGTGCCAGCAGTCCCCCCGGGTTAGCCAAAAACATTCAGTACTTC.

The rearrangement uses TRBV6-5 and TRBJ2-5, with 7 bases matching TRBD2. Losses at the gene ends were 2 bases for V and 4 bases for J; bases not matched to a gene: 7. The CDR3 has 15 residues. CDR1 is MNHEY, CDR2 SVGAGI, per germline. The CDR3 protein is CASSYGGGKGETQYF. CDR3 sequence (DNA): TGTGCCAGCAGTTACGGGGGGGGAAAGGGAGAGACCCAGTACTTC.

CDR3 sequence (DNA): TGTGCCAGCAGCTTAGTCGGGAACGGGGGCTCCTACGAGCAGTACTTC. It encodes CASSLVGNGGSYEQYF. The rearrangement uses TRBV11-2 and TRBJ2-7; TRBD2 might be the D (6 bases). V shed 1 base and J shed 0 bases, with 13 bases lying between them. The CDR3 sequence is 16 residues long. Germline CDR1 and CDR2: SGHAT and FQNNGV. Using reference TRBV11-2 and TRBJ2-7 for the parts outside the CDR3, the full variable domain is EAGVAQSPRYKIIEKRQSVAFWCNPISGHATLYWYQQILGQGPKLLIQFQNNGVVDDSQLPKDRFSAERLKGVDSTLKIQPAKLEDSAVYLCASSLVGNGGSYEQYFGPGTRLTVT.

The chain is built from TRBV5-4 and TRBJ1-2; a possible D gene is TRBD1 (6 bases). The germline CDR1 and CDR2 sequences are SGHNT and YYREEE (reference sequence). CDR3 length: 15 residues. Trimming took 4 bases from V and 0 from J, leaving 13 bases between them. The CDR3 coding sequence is TGTGCCAGCAGCCCAGGACAGCTAGCTAACTATGGCTACACCTTC. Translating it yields CASSPGQLANYGYTF.

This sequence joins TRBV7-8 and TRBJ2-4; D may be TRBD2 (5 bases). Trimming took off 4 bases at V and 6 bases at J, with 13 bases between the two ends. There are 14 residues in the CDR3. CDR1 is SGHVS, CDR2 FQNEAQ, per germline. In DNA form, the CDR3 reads TGTGCCAGCAGCTCAAGGGAGTCCGGAAACATTCAGTACTTC. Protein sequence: CASSSRESGNIQYF. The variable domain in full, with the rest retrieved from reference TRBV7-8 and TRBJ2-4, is GAGVSQSPRYKVAKRGQDVALRCDPISGHVSLFWYQQALGQGPEFLTYFQNEAQLDKSGLPSDRFFAERPEGSVSTLKIQRTQQEDSAVYLCASSSRESGNIQYFGAGTRLSVL.

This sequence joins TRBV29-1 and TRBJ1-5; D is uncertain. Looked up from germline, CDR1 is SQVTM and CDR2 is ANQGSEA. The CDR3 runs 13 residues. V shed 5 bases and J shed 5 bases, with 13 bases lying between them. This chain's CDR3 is CSVRVSVDQPQHF. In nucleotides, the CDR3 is TGCAGCGTTCGGGTGTCGGTGGATCAGCCCCAGCATTTT.

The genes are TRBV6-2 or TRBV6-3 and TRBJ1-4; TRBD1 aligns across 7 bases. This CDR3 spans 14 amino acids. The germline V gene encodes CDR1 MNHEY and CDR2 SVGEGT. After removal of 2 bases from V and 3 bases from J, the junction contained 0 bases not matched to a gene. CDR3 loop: CASSYDRANEKLFF. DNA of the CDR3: TGTGCCAGCAGTTACGACAGGGCTAATGAAAAACTGTTTTTT.

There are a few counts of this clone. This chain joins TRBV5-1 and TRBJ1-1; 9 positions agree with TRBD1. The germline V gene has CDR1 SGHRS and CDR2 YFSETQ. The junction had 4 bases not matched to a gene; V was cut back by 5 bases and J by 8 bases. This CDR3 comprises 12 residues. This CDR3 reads CASRTTGGEAFF. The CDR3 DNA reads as TGCGCCAGCAGAACGACAGGGGGAGAAGCTTTCTTT.

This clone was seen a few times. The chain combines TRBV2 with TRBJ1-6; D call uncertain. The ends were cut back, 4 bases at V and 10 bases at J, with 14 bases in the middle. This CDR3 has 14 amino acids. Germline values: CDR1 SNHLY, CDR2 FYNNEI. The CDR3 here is CASSGAGRSSPLHF. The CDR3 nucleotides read TGTGCCAGCAGTGGGGCGGGGAGGTCATCACCCCTCCACTTT.

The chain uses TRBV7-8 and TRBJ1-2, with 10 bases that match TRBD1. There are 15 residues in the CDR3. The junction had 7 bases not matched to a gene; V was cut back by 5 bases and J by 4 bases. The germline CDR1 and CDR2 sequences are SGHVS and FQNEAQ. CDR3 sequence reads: CASSATGDRGYGYTF. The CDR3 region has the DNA TGTGCCAGCAGCGCGACCGGGGACAGGGGCTATGGCTACACCTTC.

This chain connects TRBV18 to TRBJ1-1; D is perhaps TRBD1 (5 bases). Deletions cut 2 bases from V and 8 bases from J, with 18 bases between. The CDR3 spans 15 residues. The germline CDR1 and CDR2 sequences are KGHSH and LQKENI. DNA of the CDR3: TGTGCCAGCTCACCAGCGACGGCAGGGCGAGCAGAAGCTTTCTTT. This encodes CASSPATAGRAEAFF. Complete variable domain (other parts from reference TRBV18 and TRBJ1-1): NAGVMQNPRHLVRRRGQEARLRCSPMKGHSHVYWYRQLPEEGLKFMVYLQKENIIDESGMPKERFSAEFPKEGPSILRIQQVVRGDSAAYFCASSPATAGRAEAFFGQGTRLTVV.

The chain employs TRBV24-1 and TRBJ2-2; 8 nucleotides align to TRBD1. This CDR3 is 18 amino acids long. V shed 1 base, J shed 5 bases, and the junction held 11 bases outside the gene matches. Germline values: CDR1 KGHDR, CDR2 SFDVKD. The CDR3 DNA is TGTGCCACCAGTGATTTTCAGGGGGCCAATAGAAAAACCGGGGAGCTGTTTTTT. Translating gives CATSDFQGANRKTGELFF.

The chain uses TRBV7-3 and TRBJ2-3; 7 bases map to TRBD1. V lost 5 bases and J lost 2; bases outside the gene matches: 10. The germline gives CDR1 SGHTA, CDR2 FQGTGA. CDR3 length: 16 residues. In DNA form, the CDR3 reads TGTGCCAGCAGCAGAACGGGGAAGGGGGCCACAGATACGCAGTATTTT. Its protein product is CASSRTGKGATDTQYF.

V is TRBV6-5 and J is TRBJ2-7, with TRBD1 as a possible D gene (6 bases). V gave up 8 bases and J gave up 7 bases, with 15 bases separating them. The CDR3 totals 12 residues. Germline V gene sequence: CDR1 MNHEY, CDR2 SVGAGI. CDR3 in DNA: TGTGCCAGCCTAAAACCCGACAGGGAGCAGTACTTC. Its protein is CASLKPDREQYF.